Listed below are T cell receptor beta chains from one sample, sequenced in a study of blood T cell repertoires in COVID-19. Assay used: immunoSEQ multiplex PCR; TCRdb lists only in-frame clones, some missing. The top ten hold 25% to 35% of the sample, which has about 48,000 clones, approximately 89% seen once. Specimen: peripheral blood. All receptors come from a woman at least 80 years old with acute or convalescent COVID-19. Each CDR3 is given with its conserved first and last residue. D genes are given only for firm matches. Clone size is shown for a subset of rows, as once, few, many or a class of expanded clone.

CDR3nt: TGTGCCAGCAGTTCCCCACGAGGGGGCCGGGCAGATACGCAGTATTTT
CDR3aa: CASSSPRGGRADTQYF
j_gene: TRBJ2-3
d_gene: TRBD1
v_gene: TRBV6-2/TRBV6-3
abundance: .

CDR3nt: TGCGCCAGCAGCCAAGTAGGGGCAGGGAGGGGAGGCGAAAAACTGTTTTTT
CDR3aa: CASSQVGAGRGGEKLFF
j_gene: TRBJ1-4
d_gene: .
v_gene: TRBV4-1
abundance: .

CDR3nt: TGCGCCAGCAGCCGTCCGGGACAGCCAAATCAGCCCCAGCATTTT
CDR3aa: CASSRPGQPNQPQHF
j_gene: TRBJ1-5
d_gene: TRBD1
v_gene: TRBV4-1
abundance: .

CDR3nt: TGTGCCAGCAGCCCCATAGACAGGAACACCGGGGAGCTGTTTTTT
CDR3aa: CASSPIDRNTGELFF
j_gene: TRBJ2-2
d_gene: .
v_gene: TRBV5-4
abundance: few

CDR3nt: TGTGCCAGCAGCTTAAGTAGTCCCTTCTCTGAAGCTTTCTTT
CDR3aa: CASSLSSPFSEAFF
j_gene: TRBJ1-1
d_gene: .
v_gene: TRBV7-6
abundance: medium-sized

CDR3nt: TGTGCCACCAGCAGAGGGCTAGAGGGCTACAATGAGCAGTTCTTC
CDR3aa: CATSRGLEGYNEQFF
j_gene: TRBJ2-1
d_gene: .
v_gene: TRBV15
abundance: few

CDR3nt: TGTGCCAGCAGTGCCCCCGCGGGGTATAGCAATCAGCCCCAGCATTTT
CDR3aa: CASSAPAGYSNQPQHF
j_gene: TRBJ1-5
d_gene: .
v_gene: TRBV6-1
abundance: .

CDR3nt: TGTGCCAGCTCACCCTCCGGCGGGCGACGGACCGGGGAGCTGTTTTTT
CDR3aa: CASSPSGGRRTGELFF
j_gene: TRBJ2-2
d_gene: .
v_gene: TRBV18
abundance: .

CDR3nt: TGTGCCAGCAGCCAAGATCGAGGACAGAGCAGCTACGAGCAGTACTTC
CDR3aa: CASSQDRGQSSYEQYF
j_gene: TRBJ2-7
d_gene: .
v_gene: TRBV3-1/TRBV3-2
abundance: once

CDR3nt: TGTGCCAGCAGTGGGGGGGGAGTGGGAGAGACCCAGTACTTC
CDR3aa: CASSGGGVGETQYF
j_gene: TRBJ2-5
d_gene: TRBD2
v_gene: TRBV2
abundance: once

CDR3nt: TGTGCCAGCAGCTTGGGGCTAGCGGGGTACAATGAGCAGTTCTTC
CDR3aa: CASSLGLAGYNEQFF
j_gene: TRBJ2-1
d_gene: TRBD2
v_gene: TRBV7-9
abundance: .

CDR3nt: TGTGCCAGCACCACCGGGACAGGGAGTGCGGAGCTGTTTTTT
CDR3aa: CASTTGTGSAELFF
j_gene: TRBJ2-2
d_gene: TRBD1
v_gene: TRBV7-9
abundance: .

CDR3nt: TGTGCCTGGGGACAGGGGGCGGGTGGCTACACCTTC
CDR3aa: CAWGQGAGGYTF
j_gene: TRBJ1-2
d_gene: TRBD1
v_gene: TRBV30
abundance: .

CDR3nt: TGTGCCAGCAGTCCCCGGACAGGGGAGCGCTACGAGCAGTACTTC
CDR3aa: CASSPRTGERYEQYF
j_gene: TRBJ2-7
d_gene: TRBD1
v_gene: TRBV6-5
abundance: once

CDR3nt: TGCGCCAGCAGCAGGGACAGGGGTACCTCTGGAAACACCATATATTTT
CDR3aa: CASSRDRGTSGNTIYF
j_gene: TRBJ1-3
d_gene: TRBD1
v_gene: TRBV5-1
abundance: .